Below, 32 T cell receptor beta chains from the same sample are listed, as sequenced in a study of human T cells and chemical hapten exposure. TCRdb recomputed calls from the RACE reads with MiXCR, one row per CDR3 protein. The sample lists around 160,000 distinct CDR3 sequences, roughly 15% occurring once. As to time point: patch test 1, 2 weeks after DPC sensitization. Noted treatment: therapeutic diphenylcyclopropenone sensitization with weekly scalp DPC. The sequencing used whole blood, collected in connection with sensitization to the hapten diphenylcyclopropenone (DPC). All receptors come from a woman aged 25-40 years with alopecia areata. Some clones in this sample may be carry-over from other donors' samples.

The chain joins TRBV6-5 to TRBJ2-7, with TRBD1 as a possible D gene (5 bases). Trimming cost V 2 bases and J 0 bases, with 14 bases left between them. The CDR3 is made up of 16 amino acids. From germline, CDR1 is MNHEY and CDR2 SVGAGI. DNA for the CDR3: TGTGCCAGCAGTTACACTTCACAGGCGGTCTCCTACGAGCAGTACTTC. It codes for CASSYTSQAVSYEQYF.

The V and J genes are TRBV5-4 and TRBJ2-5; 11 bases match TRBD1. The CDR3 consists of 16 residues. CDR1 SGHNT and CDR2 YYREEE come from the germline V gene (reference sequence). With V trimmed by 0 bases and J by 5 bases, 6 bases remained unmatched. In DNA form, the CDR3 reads TGTGCCAGCAGCTTGGCCCGGGACAGGGGGACGGAGACCCAGTACTTC. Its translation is CASSLARDRGTETQYF.

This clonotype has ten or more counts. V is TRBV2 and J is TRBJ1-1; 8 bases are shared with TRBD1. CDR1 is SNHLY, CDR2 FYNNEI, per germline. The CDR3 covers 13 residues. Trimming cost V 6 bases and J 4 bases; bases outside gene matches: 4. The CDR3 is CASRTGVGTEAFF. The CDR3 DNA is TGTGCCAGCAGGACAGGGGTTGGCACTGAAGCTTTCTTT.

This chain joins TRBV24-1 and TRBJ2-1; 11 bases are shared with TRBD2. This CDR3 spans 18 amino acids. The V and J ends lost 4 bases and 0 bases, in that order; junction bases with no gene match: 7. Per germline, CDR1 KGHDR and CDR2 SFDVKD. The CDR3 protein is CATSDPITSGSSYNEQFF. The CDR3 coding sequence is TGTGCCACCAGTGACCCAATCACTAGCGGGAGCTCCTACAATGAGCAGTTCTTC.

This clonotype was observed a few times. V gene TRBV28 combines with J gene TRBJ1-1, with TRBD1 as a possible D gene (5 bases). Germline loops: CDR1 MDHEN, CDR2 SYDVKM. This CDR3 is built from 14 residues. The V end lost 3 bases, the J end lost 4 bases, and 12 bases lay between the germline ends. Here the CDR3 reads CASSLQGILTEAFF. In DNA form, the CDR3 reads TGTGCCAGCAGTTTGCAGGGTATCCTCACTGAAGCTTTCTTT.

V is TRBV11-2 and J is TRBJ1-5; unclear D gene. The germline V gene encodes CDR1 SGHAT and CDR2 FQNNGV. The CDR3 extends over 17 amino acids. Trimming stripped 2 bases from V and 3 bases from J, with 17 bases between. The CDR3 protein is CASSLSLRKRDNQPQHF. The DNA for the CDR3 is TGTGCCAGCAGCTTATCCCTAAGGAAGCGGGACAATCAGCCCCAGCATTTT. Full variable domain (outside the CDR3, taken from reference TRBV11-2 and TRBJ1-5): EAGVAQSPRYKIIEKRQSVAFWCNPISGHATLYWYQQILGQGPKLLIQFQNNGVVDDSQLPKDRFSAERLKGVDSTLKIQPAKLEDSAVYLCASSLSLRKRDNQPQHFGDGTRLSIL.

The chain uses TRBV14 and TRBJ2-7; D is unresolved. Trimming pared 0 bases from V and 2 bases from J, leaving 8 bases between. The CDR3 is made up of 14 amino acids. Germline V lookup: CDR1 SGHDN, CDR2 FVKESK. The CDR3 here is CASSQEPLAYEQYF. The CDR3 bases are TGTGCCAGCAGCCAAGAACCCCTAGCCTACGAGCAGTACTTC.

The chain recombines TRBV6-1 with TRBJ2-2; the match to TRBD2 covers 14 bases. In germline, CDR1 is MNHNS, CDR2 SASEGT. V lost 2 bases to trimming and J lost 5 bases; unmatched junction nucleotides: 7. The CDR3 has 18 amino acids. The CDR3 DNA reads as TGTGCCAGCAGTGAAATGGGACTAGCGGGAGTAGGGACCGGGGAGCTGTTTTTT. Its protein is CASSEMGLAGVGTGELFF.

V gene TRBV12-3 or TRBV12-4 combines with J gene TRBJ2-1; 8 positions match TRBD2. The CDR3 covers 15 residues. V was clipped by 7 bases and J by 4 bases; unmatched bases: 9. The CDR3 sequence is CASTHRGGDYNEQFF. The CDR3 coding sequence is TGTGCCAGCACCCATCGGGGGGGCGATTACAATGAGCAGTTCTTC.

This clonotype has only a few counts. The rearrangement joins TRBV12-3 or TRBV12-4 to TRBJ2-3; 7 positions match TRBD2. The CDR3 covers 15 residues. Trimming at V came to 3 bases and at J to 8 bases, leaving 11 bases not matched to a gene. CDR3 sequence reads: CASSFGGGVIVTQYF. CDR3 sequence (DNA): TGTGCCAGCAGTTTTGGGGGGGGAGTTATTGTTACGCAGTATTTT.

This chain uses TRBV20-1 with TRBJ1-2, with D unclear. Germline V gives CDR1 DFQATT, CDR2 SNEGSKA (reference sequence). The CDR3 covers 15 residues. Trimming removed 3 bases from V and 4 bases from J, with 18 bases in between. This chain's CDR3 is CSARAFSPESYGYTF. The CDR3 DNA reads TGCAGTGCTAGGGCCTTCTCTCCCGAGTCCTATGGCTACACCTTC.

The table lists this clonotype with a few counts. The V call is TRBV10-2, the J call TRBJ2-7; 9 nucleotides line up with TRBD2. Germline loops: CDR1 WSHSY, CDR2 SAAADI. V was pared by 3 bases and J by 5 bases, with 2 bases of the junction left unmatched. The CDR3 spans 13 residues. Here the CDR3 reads CASSDGLANEQYF. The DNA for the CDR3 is TGCGCCAGCAGTGATGGACTAGCGAACGAGCAGTACTTC.

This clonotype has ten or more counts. CDR3: CASSLQLDLPQGGQYF. The CDR3 region has the DNA TGTGCCAGCAGTTTACAACTGGACCTTCCGCAAGGGGGCCAGTACTTC. The chain couples TRBV28 to TRBJ2-5; maybe TRBD1 (6 bases). The CDR3 has 16 residues. V dropped 2 bases and J dropped 10 bases, with 23 bases sitting between them. The germline V gene has CDR1 MDHEN and CDR2 SYDVKM.

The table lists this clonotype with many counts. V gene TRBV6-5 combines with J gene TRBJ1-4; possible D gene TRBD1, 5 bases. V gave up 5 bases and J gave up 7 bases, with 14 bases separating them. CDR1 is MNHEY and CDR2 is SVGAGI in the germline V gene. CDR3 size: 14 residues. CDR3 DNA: TGTGCCAGCAGTCCACTTCGGACACCTGAAAAACTGTTTTTT. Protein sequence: CASSPLRTPEKLFF.

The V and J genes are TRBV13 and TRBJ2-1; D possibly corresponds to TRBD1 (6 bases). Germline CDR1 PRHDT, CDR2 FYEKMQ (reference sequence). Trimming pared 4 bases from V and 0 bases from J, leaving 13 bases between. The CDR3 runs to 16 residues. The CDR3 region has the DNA TGTGCCAGCAGCTCAAGAGGACAGAGCTCCTACAATGAGCAGTTCTTC. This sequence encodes CASSSRGQSSYNEQFF.

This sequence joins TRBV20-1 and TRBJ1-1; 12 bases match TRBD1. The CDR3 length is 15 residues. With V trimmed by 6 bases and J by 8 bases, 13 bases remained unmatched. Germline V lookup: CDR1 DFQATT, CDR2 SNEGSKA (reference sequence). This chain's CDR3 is CSAGTGGQSIAEAFF. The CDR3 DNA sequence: TGCAGTGCAGGGACAGGGGGCCAGTCTATAGCGGAAGCTTTCTTT.

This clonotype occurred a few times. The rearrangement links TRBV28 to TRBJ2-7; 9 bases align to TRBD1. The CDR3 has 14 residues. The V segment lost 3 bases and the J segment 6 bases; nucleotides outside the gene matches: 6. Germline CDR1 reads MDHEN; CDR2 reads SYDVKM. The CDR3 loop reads CASSLAGTGREQYF. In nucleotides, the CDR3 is TGTGCCAGCAGTTTGGCCGGGACAGGGCGCGAGCAGTACTTC. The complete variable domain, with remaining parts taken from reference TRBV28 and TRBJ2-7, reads DVKVTQSSRYLVKRTGEKVFLECVQDMDHENMFWYRQDPGLGLRLIYFSYDVKMKEKGDIPEGYSVSREKKERFSLILESASTNQTSMYLCASSLAGTGREQYFGPGTRLTVT.

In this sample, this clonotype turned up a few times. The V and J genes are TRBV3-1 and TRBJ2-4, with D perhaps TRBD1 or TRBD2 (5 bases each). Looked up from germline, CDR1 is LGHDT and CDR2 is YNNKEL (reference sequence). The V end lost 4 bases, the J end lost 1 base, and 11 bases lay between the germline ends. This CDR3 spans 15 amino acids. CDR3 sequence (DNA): TGTGCCAGCAGCCCGGGACCCGGGGCCAAAAACATTCAGTACTTC. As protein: CASSPGPGAKNIQYF.

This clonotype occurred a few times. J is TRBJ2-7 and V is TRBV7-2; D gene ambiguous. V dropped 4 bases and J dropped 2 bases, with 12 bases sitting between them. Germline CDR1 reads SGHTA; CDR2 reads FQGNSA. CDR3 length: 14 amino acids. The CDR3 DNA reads TGTGCCAGCAGCTATGACCGGGCCACCTACGAGCAGTACTTC. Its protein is CASSYDRATYEQYF.

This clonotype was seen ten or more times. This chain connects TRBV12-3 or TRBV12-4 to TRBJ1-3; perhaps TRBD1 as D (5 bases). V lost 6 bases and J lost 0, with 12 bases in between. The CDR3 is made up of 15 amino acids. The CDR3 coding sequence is TGTGCCAGCAGCCCCTCAGGGTTCTCTGGAAACACCATATATTTT. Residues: CASSPSGFSGNTIYF.

Here the CDR3 DNA reads TGTGCCACCAGTGACCGACCTACTAGCGGGAGAAATCATGAGCAGTTCTTC. Translating it yields CATSDRPTSGRNHEQFF. This chain connects TRBV24-1 to TRBJ2-1; 11 bases agree with TRBD2. CDR1 KGHDR and CDR2 SFDVKD come from the germline V gene. Trimming at V came to 4 bases and at J to 8 bases, leaving 12 bases not matched to a gene. CDR3 length equals 17 residues.

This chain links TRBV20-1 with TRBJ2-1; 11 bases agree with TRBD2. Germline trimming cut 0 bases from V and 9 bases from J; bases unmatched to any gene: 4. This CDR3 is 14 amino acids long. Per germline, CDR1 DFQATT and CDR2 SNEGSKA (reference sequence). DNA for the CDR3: TGCAGTGCTAGAGAACTAGCGGGGGATATTGAGCAGTTCTTC. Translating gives CSARELAGDIEQFF.

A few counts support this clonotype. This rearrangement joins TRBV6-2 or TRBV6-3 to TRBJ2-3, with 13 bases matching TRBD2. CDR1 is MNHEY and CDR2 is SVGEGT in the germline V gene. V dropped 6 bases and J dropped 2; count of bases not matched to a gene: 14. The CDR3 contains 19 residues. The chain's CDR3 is CASRWTSGSRLFYTDTQYF. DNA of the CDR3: TGTGCCAGCAGATGGACTAGCGGGAGTCGGTTATTCTACACAGATACGCAGTATTTT.

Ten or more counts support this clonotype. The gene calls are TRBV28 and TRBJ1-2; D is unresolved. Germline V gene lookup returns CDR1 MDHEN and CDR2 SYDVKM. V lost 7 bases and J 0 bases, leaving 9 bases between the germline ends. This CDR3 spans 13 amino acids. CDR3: CASKAGANYGYTF. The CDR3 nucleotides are TGTGCCAGCAAGGCGGGAGCTAACTATGGCTACACCTTC.

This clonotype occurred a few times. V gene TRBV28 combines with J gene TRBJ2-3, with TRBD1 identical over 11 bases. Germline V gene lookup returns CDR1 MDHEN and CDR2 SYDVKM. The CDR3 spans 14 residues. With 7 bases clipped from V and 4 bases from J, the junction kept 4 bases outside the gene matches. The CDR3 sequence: CASTRTGGPDTQYF. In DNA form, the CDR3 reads TGTGCCAGCACCAGGACAGGGGGCCCAGATACGCAGTATTTT.

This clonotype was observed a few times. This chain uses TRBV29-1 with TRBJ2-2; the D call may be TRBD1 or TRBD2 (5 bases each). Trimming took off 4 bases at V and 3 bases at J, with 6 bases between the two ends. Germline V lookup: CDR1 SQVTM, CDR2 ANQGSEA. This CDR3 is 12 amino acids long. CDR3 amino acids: CSVVGHTGELFF. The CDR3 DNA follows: TGCAGCGTTGTGGGACACACCGGGGAGCTGTTTTTT.

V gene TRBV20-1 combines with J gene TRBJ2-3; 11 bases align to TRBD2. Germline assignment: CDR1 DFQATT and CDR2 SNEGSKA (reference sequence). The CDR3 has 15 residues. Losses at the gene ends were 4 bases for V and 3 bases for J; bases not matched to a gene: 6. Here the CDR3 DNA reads TGCAGTGCTACCGCGACTAGCGGGGTTACAGATACGCAGTATTTT. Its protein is CSATATSGVTDTQYF.

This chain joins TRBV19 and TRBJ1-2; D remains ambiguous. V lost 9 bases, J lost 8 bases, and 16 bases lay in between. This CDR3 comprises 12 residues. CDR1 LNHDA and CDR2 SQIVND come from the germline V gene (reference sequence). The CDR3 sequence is CASRLGGYGYTF. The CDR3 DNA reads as TGTGCCAGCCGCCTTGGAGGGTACGGCTACACCTTC.

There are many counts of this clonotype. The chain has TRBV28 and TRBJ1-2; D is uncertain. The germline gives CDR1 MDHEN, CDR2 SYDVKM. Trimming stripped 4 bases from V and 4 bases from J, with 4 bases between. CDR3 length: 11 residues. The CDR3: CASSSLYGYTF. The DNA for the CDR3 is TGTGCCAGCAGTTCCCTCTATGGCTACACCTTC.

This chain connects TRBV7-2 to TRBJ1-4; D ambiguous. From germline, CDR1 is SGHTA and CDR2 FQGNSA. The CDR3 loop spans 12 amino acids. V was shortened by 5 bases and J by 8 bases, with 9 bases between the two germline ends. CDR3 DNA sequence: TGTGCCAGCAGCATCGCGGGGGAAAAACTGTTTTTT. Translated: CASSIAGEKLFF. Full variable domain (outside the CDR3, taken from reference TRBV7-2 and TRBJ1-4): GAGVSQSPSNKVTEKGKDVELRCDPISGHTALYWYRQSLGQGLEFLIYFQGNSAPDKSGLPSDRFSAERTGGSVSTLTIQRTQQEDSAVYLCASSIAGEKLFFGSGTQLSVL.

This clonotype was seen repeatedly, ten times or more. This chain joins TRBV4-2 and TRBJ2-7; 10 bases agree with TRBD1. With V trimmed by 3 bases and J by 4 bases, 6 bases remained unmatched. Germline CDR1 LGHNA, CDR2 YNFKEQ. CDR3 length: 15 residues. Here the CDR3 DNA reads TGTGCCAGCAGCCAGATGACAGGGGGCGCGTACGAGCAGTACTTC. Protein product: CASSQMTGGAYEQYF.

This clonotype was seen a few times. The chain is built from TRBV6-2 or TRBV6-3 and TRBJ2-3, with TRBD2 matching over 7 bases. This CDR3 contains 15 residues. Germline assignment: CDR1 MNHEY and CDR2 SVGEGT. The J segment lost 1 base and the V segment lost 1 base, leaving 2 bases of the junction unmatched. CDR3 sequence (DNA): TGTGCCAGCAGTTACTGGGCGGGAGGCACAGATACGCAGTATTTT. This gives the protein CASSYWAGGTDTQYF.